This T cell receptor beta chain appears in the sequencing data of a study of cytomegalovirus exposure and HLA in healthy donors. Findings and limits, study-wide: Accounts indicate the classifier identified cytomegalovirus status with strong specificity and sensitivity. Information on immune exposure was restricted to one variable (CMV serostatus).

PCR amplification relied on 60 Vbeta primers (plus 13 Jbeta primers). Methods used by the authors: In a later analysis, of around 85 million unique beta chains, 9 million to 11 million appeared in at least two donors. This table comes from immunoSEQ multiplex PCR, and its TCRdb copy is limited to in-frame clones, with some not included. The V and J calls and clone size come from that table; D and trimming were worked out from the DNA. The table shows approximately 86,000 clones, with about two thirds occurring only once. Germline V gene sequence: CDR1 KGHSH, CDR2 LQKENI. This CDR3 is 15 amino acids long. With 2 bases clipped from V and 0 bases from J, the junction kept 4 bases outside the gene matches. Comments on this clone: As yet, its antigen is unknown.

Each donor was healthy, and each was a bone marrow donor. This sequence joins TRBV18 and TRBJ2-7, with TRBD2 identical over 7 bases. This receptor was identified in a man aged 55 to 70 in good health and CMV-seronegative. The sequencing input was PBMCs. As DNA, the CDR3 is TGTGCCAGCTCACCAGCTGGCGGGAGCTCCTACGAGCAGTACTTC. Encoded protein: CASSPAGGSSYEQYF. Filled out from reference TRBV18 and TRBJ2-7, the complete variable domain reads NAGVMQNPRHLVRRRGQEARLRCSPMKGHSHVYWYRQLPEEGLKFMVYLQKENIIDESGMPKERFSAEFPKEGPSILRIQQVVRGDSAAYFCASSPAGGSSYEQYFGPGTRLTVT.